Below are 4 T cell receptor beta chains sequenced from a single sample in a study of cytotoxic CD8 clonotypes in ibrutinib-treated CLL (dated by TCRdb to about 2021). To prepare the library, the immunoSEQ multiplex PCR assay was applied. In its TCRdb copy, this immuneACCESS table keeps in-frame sequences only and misses some clones. Where compared with another copy, unresolved V genes explain less than half of these, and the others have no known cause. This sample has about 92,000 clones in its table, and around 77% of those were observed once. The ten largest make up around 23% of the sample. In light of the paper, this sample's time point label describes: roughly 2 years on ibrutinib. Sequenced material: PBMCs, taken after 24 months of ibrutinib treatment. Every receptor here comes from a human donor with chronic lymphocytic leukemia.

The chain joins TRBV10-3 to TRBJ2-2; 7 bases are a match to TRBD1. This CDR3 region has 16 residues. V was pared by 3 bases and J by 4 bases, with 8 bases of the junction left unmatched. Germline V CDR1 and CDR2: ENHRY, SYGVKD. CDR3 loop: CAISERQGPLTGELFF. In DNA form, the CDR3 reads TGTGCCATCAGTGAACGACAGGGCCCCCTCACCGGGGAGCTGTTTTTT.

This clone was picked up a small number of times. The rearrangement joins TRBV5-1 to TRBJ1-2, with 9 bases fitting TRBD1. CDR3 length equals 17 residues. Germline CDR1 is SGHRS and CDR2 is YFSETQ. V lost 0 bases to trimming and J lost 2 bases; unmatched junction nucleotides: 8. The CDR3 here is CASSLAATGGKNYGYTF. DNA for the CDR3: TGCGCCAGCAGCTTGGCCGCGACAGGGGGGAAGAACTATGGCTACACCTTC.

The rearrangement links TRBV2 to TRBJ2-5, with D possibly being TRBD1 (5 bases). CDR1 SNHLY and CDR2 FYNNEI come from the germline V gene. The CDR3 loop spans 13 amino acids. V was pared by 7 bases and J by 2 bases, with 11 bases between. Here the CDR3 reads CASKRQQQETQYF. The CDR3 DNA is TGTGCCAGCAAACGACAGCAGCAAGAGACCCAGTACTTC.

The chain carries TRBV6-6 and TRBJ2-3; 7 bases agree with TRBD2. The V segment lost 8 bases and the J segment 8 bases; nucleotides outside the gene matches: 10. The CDR3 loop spans 13 amino acids. The germline V gene has CDR1 MNHNY and CDR2 SVGAGI (reference sequence). The CDR3 loop reads CASSRGGGGTQYF. The CDR3 coding sequence is TGTGCCAGCTCTCGGGGAGGCGGGGGTACGCAGTATTTT.